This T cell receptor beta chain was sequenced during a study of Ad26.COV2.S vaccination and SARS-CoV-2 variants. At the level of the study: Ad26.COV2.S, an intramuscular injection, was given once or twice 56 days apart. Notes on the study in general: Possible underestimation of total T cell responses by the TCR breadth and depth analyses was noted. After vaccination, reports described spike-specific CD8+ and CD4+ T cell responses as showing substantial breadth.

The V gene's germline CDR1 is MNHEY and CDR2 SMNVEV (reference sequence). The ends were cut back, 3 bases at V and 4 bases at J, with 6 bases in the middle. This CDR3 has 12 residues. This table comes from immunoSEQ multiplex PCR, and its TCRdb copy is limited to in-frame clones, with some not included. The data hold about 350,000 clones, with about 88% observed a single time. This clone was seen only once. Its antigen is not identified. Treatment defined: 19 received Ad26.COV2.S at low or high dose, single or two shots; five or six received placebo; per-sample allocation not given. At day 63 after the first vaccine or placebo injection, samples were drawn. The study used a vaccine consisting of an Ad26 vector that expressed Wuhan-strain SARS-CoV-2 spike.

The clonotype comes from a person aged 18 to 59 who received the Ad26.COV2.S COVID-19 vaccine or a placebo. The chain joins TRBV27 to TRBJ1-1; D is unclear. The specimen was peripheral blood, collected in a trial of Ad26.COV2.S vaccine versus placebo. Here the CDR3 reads CASSFMGTEAFF. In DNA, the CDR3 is TGTGCCAGCAGTTTCATGGGCACTGAAGCTTTCTTT.